The 15 T cell receptor beta chains below come from one sample, sequenced in a study of T cell responses to AZD1222 COVID-19 vaccine. Data came from immunoSEQ multiplex PCR; TCRdb stores just in-frame clones and leaves some out. The table records 90,000 to 130,000 clones, 81% of them present only once. The specimen was peripheral blood, collected on day 0 of AZD1222 vaccination. The receptors were sampled from an adult in good health.

V and J are TRBV5-1 and TRBJ1-2; tentative D call: TRBD1 (6 bases). CDR1 is SGHRS and CDR2 is YFSETQ in the germline V gene. Deletions cut 7 bases from V and 6 bases from J, with 16 bases between. This CDR3 is 13 amino acids long. CDR3: CASGQGTYDGYTF. CDR3 nucleotides: TGCGCCAGCGGGCAGGGGACGTATGATGGCTACACCTTC.

The chain has TRBV15 and TRBJ1-1; 7 bases align to TRBD1. With V trimmed by 3 bases and J by 6 bases, 7 bases remained unmatched. Germline assignment: CDR1 LNHNV and CDR2 YYDKDF (reference sequence). The CDR3 extends over 14 amino acids. CDR3 in amino acids: CATSRADRVAEAFF. In nucleotides, the CDR3 is TGTGCCACCAGCAGGGCTGACAGGGTGGCTGAAGCTTTCTTT.

This clone has just one count. This chain uses TRBV10-2 with TRBJ1-5; no clear D gene. The germline V gene has CDR1 WSHSY and CDR2 SAAADI. V lost 0 bases and J lost 5, with 11 bases in between. The CDR3 sequence is 15 residues long. The CDR3 spells CASSESDRFYQPQHF. The CDR3 nucleotides are TGCGCCAGCAGTGAGTCGGACCGCTTCTATCAGCCCCAGCATTTT.

A note on this clone: The same CDR3 is also encoded by other DNA sequences in this sample. The chain employs TRBV20-1 and TRBJ1-2, with no clear D. V was clipped by 4 bases and J by 2 bases, with 2 bases between them. Germline assignment: CDR1 DFQATT and CDR2 SNEGSKA (reference sequence). CDR3 length: 10 residues. The CDR3 protein is CSATNYGYTF. The CDR3 DNA is TGCAGTGCTACCAACTATGGCTACACCTTC.

A single count supports this clone. This chain joins TRBV19 and TRBJ2-3, with 8 bases fitting TRBD2. With V trimmed by 8 bases and J by 3 bases, 10 bases remained unmatched. In germline, CDR1 is LNHDA, CDR2 SQIVND (reference sequence). This CDR3 is built from 15 residues. The CDR3 is CASGELAAGTDTQYF. The CDR3 nucleotides are TGTGCCAGTGGGGAACTAGCGGCGGGGACAGATACGCAGTATTTT.

As concerns this clone: In the same sample, other DNA sequences code for this CDR3. The chain uses TRBV30 and TRBJ2-5; 9 bases align to TRBD2. Germline V CDR1 and CDR2: GTSNPN, SVGIG (reference sequence). Trimming at V came to 8 bases and at J to 7 bases, leaving 11 bases not matched to a gene. The CDR3 sequence is 13 residues long. CDR3 in DNA: TGTGCCGGCAGACTAGCGGCGGCCGGGACCCAGTACTTC. As protein: CAGRLAAAGTQYF.

V gene TRBV5-5 combines with J gene TRBJ2-3, with unresolved D. The CDR3 is 14 residues long. The germline V gene encodes CDR1 SGHKS and CDR2 YYEKEE (reference sequence). V was clipped by 0 bases and J by 2 bases, with 7 bases between them. CDR3 protein: CASSLGWATDTQYF. The CDR3, as DNA: TGTGCCAGCAGCTTGGGGTGGGCCACAGATACGCAGTATTTT.

This sequence joins TRBV2 and TRBJ1-1; D uncertain. The germline V gene encodes CDR1 SNHLY and CDR2 FYNNEI. V was trimmed by 10 bases and J by 4 bases, leaving 13 bases between them. This CDR3 has 12 residues. CDR3 coding DNA: TGTGCCATTCCGATTAGGGCCACTGAAGCTTTCTTT. It specifies CAIPIRATEAFF.

The V and J genes are TRBV5-1 and TRBJ2-7; maybe TRBD2 (5 bases). Germline V CDR1 and CDR2: SGHRS, YFSETQ. V lost 5 bases to trimming and J lost 2 bases, with 14 bases between them. The CDR3 is 14 amino acids. DNA of the CDR3: TGCGCCAGCAGTTCGGGATCTCTTGCCTACGAGCAGTACTTC. It translates to CASSSGSLAYEQYF.

This chain links TRBV18 with TRBJ2-2, with D perhaps given as TRBD1 or TRBD2 (6 bases each). The CDR3 has 15 residues. Per the germline V gene, CDR1 is KGHSH and CDR2 is LQKENI. Trimming cost V 3 bases and J 4 bases, with 12 bases left between them. CDR3 protein: CASSPIGGGTGELFF. CDR3 sequence (DNA): TGTGCCAGCTCACCGATAGGAGGGGGCACCGGGGAGCTGTTTTTT.

This sequence joins TRBV7-8 and TRBJ2-7; TRBD2 agrees at 12 bases. The CDR3 is 21 amino acids. J lost 1 base, V lost 2 bases, and 18 bases had no gene match. Per the germline V gene, CDR1 is SGHVS and CDR2 is FQNEAQ. The CDR3 sequence is CASSLMALGWTSGTSSYEQYF. In DNA, the CDR3 is TGTGCCAGCAGCTTAATGGCGTTGGGGTGGACTAGCGGGACTTCTTCCTACGAGCAGTACTTC.

This clone was observed a handful of times. The gene calls are TRBV6-4 and TRBJ1-3; TRBD1 matches 10 bases. There are 16 residues in the CDR3. Germline assignment: CDR1 MRHNA and CDR2 SNTAGT. V lost 2 bases, J lost 2 bases, and 3 bases stayed unmatched. CDR3: CASSDGDRGTGNTIYF. Here the CDR3 DNA reads TGTGCCAGCAGTGACGGGGACAGGGGCACTGGAAACACCATATATTTT.

This clone has just a few counts. The CDR3 coding sequence is TGTGCCAGCAGCGTAGTCGGGACAGGGGTCCAAGAGACCCAGTACTTC. Its protein product is CASSVVGTGVQETQYF. This chain connects TRBV9 to TRBJ2-5, with 10 bases that match TRBD1. The germline gives CDR1 SGDLS, CDR2 YYNGEE. The V segment lost 0 bases and the J segment 1 base; nucleotides outside the gene matches: 3. CDR3 size: 16 residues.

A single count supports this clone. The CDR3 bases are TGTGCCAGCACCCCGGGGGGACTAGCGGGAGTTGAGGAGGAGACCCAGTACTTC. Translated: CASTPGGLAGVEEETQYF. The genes are TRBV7-9 and TRBJ2-5; 14 bases agree with TRBD2. Germline V gene sequence: CDR1 SEHNR, CDR2 FQNEAQ (reference sequence). V lost 7 bases, J lost 5 bases, and 15 bases stayed unmatched. CDR3 length equals 18 residues.

This clone was detected only a few times. The rearrangement uses TRBV12-3 or TRBV12-4 and TRBJ2-5, with TRBD2 as a possible D gene (5 bases). Trimming stripped 6 bases from V and 1 base from J, with 9 bases between. CDR3 length equals 13 residues. The CDR3 here is CASRDGLQETQYF. CDR3 bases: TGTGCCAGCAGGGACGGACTCCAAGAGACCCAGTACTTC.